A selection of T cell receptor beta chains follows, all from one sample in a study of blood T cell repertoires in COVID-19. Here immunoSEQ multiplex PCR was the method, and the copy in TCRdb shows in-frame clones only, minus some. In the table there are hundreds of thousands of clones, about 84% of which are singletons. Sequenced sample: PBMCs or T cells enriched from blood (not recorded which). Source of these receptors: a woman between 35 and 50 years old with acute COVID-19. Both conserved end residues are part of each CDR3. D genes are given only for firm matches. Size tells how often a clone was seen (once, few, many) or the class of an expanded clone, and some rows leave it out.

clone size	J gene	CDR3 length	V gene	D gene	CDR3 DNA	CDR3 protein
-	TRBJ2-3	18	TRBV9	TRBD2	TGTGCCAGCGCCGGACGGGGCGGGGGGAAGTCTAGCACAGATACGCAGTATTTT	CASAGRGGGKSSTDTQYF
-	TRBJ2-1	13	TRBV24-1	TRBD2	TGTGCCACCGAAGGGACTAGCGGTAATGAGCAGTTCTTC	CATEGTSGNEQFF
-	TRBJ1-6	13	TRBV12-3/TRBV12-4	TRBD1	TGTGCCAGCAACTCCGACAGGGGTTCACCCCTCCACTTT	CASNSDRGSPLHF
-	TRBJ2-7	18	TRBV4-2	TRBD2	TGTGCCAGCAGCCAGGGGACTAGCGGGAGGTTTAGCTCCTACGAGCAGTACTTC	CASSQGTSGRFSSYEQYF
-	TRBJ1-2	16	TRBV18	-	TGTGCCAGCTCACCCAAACAGGTTGGGATTAACTATGGCTACACCTTC	CASSPKQVGINYGYTF
-	TRBJ1-4	12	TRBV29-1	-	TGCAGCGTTGGGCGGGCCGGCGAAAAACTGTTTTTT	CSVGRAGEKLFF
-	TRBJ2-3	16	TRBV5-4	TRBD2	TGTGCCAGCAGGGAGAGGACTAGCGGGGGCACAGATACGCAGTATTTT	CASRERTSGGTDTQYF
-	TRBJ2-2	15	TRBV11-2	-	TGTGCCAGCAGCCCGGGACATACGAACACCGGGGAGCTGTTTTTT	CASSPGHTNTGELFF
once	TRBJ2-3	11	TRBV5-4	-	TGTGCCAGCAGCTTGGATTCGGCGCAGTATTTT	CASSLDSAQYF
-	TRBJ2-1	12	TRBV28	-	TGTGCCAGCACCGCGGGCACCGATGAGCAGTTCTTC	CASTAGTDEQFF
-	TRBJ2-2	16	TRBV19	TRBD1	TGTGCCAGTAGTACACCGACAGGGGGGTACACCGGGGAGCTGTTTTTT	CASSTPTGGYTGELFF
-	TRBJ1-2	13	TRBV6-4	-	TGTGCCAGCAGTCGGACCGGGGGGCTTGGCTACACCTTC	CASSRTGGLGYTF
-	TRBJ1-1	15	TRBV9	-	TGTGCCAGCAGCGTAAAAACAGGGCTGGGAACTGAAGCTTTCTTT	CASSVKTGLGTEAFF
-	TRBJ1-1	14	TRBV2	TRBD1	TGTGCCAGCAGTCTCCGACAGGGGGCTGCTGAAGCTTTCTTT	CASSLRQGAAEAFF
few	TRBJ2-7	13	TRBV5-1	-	TGCGCCAGCAGCGCGACTGCAGCCTACGAGCAGTACTTC	CASSATAAYEQYF
-	TRBJ2-3	16	TRBV27	-	TGTGCCAGCAGCCACACTAAAGGAGTTAGCACAGATACGCAGTATTTT	CASSHTKGVSTDTQYF
-	TRBJ1-4	15	TRBV6-5	-	TGTGCCAGCAGCCGAAGGGGGTCAACTAATGAAAAACTGTTTTTT	CASSRRGSTNEKLFF
-	TRBJ1-6	13	TRBV30	TRBD1	TGTGCCTCGTCGACAGGGTATAATTCACCCCTCCACTTT	CASSTGYNSPLHF
-	TRBJ1-2	13	TRBV19	-	TGTGCCAGCTCTTTACAGCCTAACTATGGCTACACCTTC	CASSLQPNYGYTF
-	TRBJ1-2	14	TRBV7-2	-	TGTGCCAGCAGCTTAGGCCCAAATCGGGATGGCTACACCTTC	CASSLGPNRDGYTF
-	TRBJ1-5	14	TRBV5-1	TRBD1	TGCGCCAGCAGCAAGGGACAGGACAATCAGCCCCAGCATTTT	CASSKGQDNQPQHF
-	TRBJ1-2	10	TRBV19	-	TGTGCCACGAGGCGGCAGTATTGCACCTTC	CATRRQYCTF
-	TRBJ1-1	15	TRBV14	-	TGTGCCAGCAGCCAAGAGAACAGACTGAACACTGAAGCTTTCTTT	CASSQENRLNTEAFF
-	TRBJ2-7	11	TRBV27	-	TGTGCCAGCAGTTCAACCTACGAGCAGTACTTC	CASSSTYEQYF
-	TRBJ1-5	12	TRBV5-6	-	TGTGCCAGCAGCACCCGAGCCCAGCCCCAGCATTTT	CASSTRAQPQHF
-	TRBJ2-3	11	TRBV12-3/TRBV12-4	TRBD1	TGTGCCAGCACCGGGACAGCCGCGCAGTATTTT	CASTGTAAQYF
-	TRBJ1-2	14	TRBV5-6	TRBD1	TGTGCCAGCAGCTTGGATGACAGGGGGCGCGGCTACACCTTC	CASSLDDRGRGYTF
-	TRBJ2-3	16	TRBV19	-	TGTGCCAGTAGTACCAGACCTCAACCGGGGTGGAATACGCAGTATTTT	CASSTRPQPGWNTQYF
-	TRBJ2-7	13	TRBV28	-	TGTGCCAGCAGCCAAGGGGACTTCTACGAGCAGTACTTC	CASSQGDFYEQYF
-	TRBJ2-5	14	TRBV5-4	-	TGTGCCAGCAGCTTGAACAGAGGAGGAGAGACCCAGTACTTC	CASSLNRGGETQYF
-	TRBJ2-1	18	TRBV28	TRBD2	TGTGCCAGCACCACCCAGGAAATTGCGGGAGGGAGTCTAGATGAGCAGTTCTTC	CASTTQEIAGGSLDEQFF
-	TRBJ1-2	14	TRBV14	-	TGTGCCAGCAGCCAAGTAGGCAGGGAGGACGGCTACACCTTC	CASSQVGREDGYTF
few	TRBJ2-7	16	TRBV2	TRBD1	TGTGCCAGCAGTGAAGCTGGCCAGGGGGATAGGTACGAGCAGTACTTC	CASSEAGQGDRYEQYF
many	TRBJ2-3	15	TRBV4-3	TRBD2	TGCGCCAGCAGCCAAGCGGGAGGGCCCACAGATACGCAGTATTTT	CASSQAGGPTDTQYF
-	TRBJ2-2	15	TRBV27	-	TGTGCCACCTATGCCCAGGCTTTGAACACCGGGGAGCTGTTTTTT	CATYAQALNTGELFF
-	TRBJ1-4	13	TRBV19	-	TGTGCCAGTAGTCCCCAAACAGGGCGAAAACTGTTTTTT	CASSPQTGRKLFF
-	TRBJ1-1	13	TRBV28	TRBD1	TGTGCCAGCAGGCAGGGGGGAAGAACTGAAGCTTTCTTT	CASRQGGRTEAFF
-	TRBJ2-7	15	TRBV3-1/TRBV3-2	-	TGTGCCAGCAGCCGGAGAACCGGGATGTCCTACGAGCAGTACTTC	CASSRRTGMSYEQYF
-	TRBJ2-7	16	TRBV4-1	-	TGCGCCAGCAGCCAAGAGGGAGGGGGACCTGCCCGGGAGCAGTACTTC	CASSQEGGGPAREQYF
-	TRBJ1-3	15	TRBV25-1	-	TGTGCCAGCAGTGAATACTCAGTCTCTGGAAACACCATATATTTT	CASSEYSVSGNTIYF
-	TRBJ1-2	12	TRBV6-4	TRBD1	TGTGCCAGCAGGACAGGGGGCTATGGCTACACCTTC	CASRTGGYGYTF
-	TRBJ1-1	17	TRBV28	-	TGTGCCAGCAGTTTATTCCCTTATTGGGGGGGTAACACTGAAGCTTTCTTT	CASSLFPYWGGNTEAFF
-	TRBJ2-1	15	TRBV4-1	TRBD2	TGCGCCAGCAGGGCTAGCGGGAGTCGGGGCAATGAGCAGTTCTTC	CASRASGSRGNEQFF
once	TRBJ2-3	16	TRBV27	TRBD2	TGTGCCAGCAGTCTGCGTAGCGGGGTACTAACAGATACGCAGTATTTT	CASSLRSGVLTDTQYF
-	TRBJ1-3	19	TRBV3-1/TRBV3-2	-	TGTGCCAGCAGCCAAGATCTGGGCCAGGGTTTTTTCTCTGGAAACACCATATATTTT	CASSQDLGQGFFSGNTIYF
-	TRBJ1-1	15	TRBV2	TRBD1	TGTGCCAGCAAGGGACAGCCTCCTATGAACACTGAAGCTTTCTTT	CASKGQPPMNTEAFF
-	TRBJ2-1	15	TRBV11-3	-	TGTGCCAGCAGCCGCGGCGGAACTACTTTTGATGAGCAGTTCTTC	CASSRGGTTFDEQFF
-	TRBJ2-7	15	TRBV11-1	-	TGTGCCAGCAGCTTTGATGTTGGGGCCCCCTACGAGCAGTACTTC	CASSFDVGAPYEQYF
many	TRBJ1-6	16	TRBV27	-	TGTGCCAGCAGTCCCCAGTCCCCGGGATATAATTCACCCCTCCACTTT	CASSPQSPGYNSPLHF
-	TRBJ1-2	13	TRBV24-1	TRBD1	TGTGCCACCAGTGCTGCGACAGGGCCTGGCTACACCTTC	CATSAATGPGYTF